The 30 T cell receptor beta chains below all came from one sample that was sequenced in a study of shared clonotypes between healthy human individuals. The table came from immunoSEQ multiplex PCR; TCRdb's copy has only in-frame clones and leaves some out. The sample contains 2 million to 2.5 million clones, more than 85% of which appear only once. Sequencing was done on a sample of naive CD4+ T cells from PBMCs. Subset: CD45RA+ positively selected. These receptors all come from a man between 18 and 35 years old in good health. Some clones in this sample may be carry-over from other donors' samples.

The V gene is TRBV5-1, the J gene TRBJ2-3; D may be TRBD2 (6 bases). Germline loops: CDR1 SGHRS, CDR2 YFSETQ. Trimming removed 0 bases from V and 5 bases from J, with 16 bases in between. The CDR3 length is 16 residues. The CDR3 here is CASSLDVGTGVDTQYF. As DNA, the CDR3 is TGCGCCAGCAGCTTGGATGTTGGGACGGGGGTAGATACGCAGTATTTT.

The CDR3 DNA reads as TGCAGCGTCGAGAGGGGGCGAGCCGGGAATGAGCAGTTCTTC. Translated, it gives CSVERGRAGNEQFF. This rearrangement joins TRBV29-1 to TRBJ2-1; 7 nucleotides agree with TRBD1. Germline V CDR1 and CDR2: SQVTM, ANQGSEA. The CDR3 spans 14 residues. V lost 6 bases, J lost 7 bases, and 12 bases stayed unmatched.

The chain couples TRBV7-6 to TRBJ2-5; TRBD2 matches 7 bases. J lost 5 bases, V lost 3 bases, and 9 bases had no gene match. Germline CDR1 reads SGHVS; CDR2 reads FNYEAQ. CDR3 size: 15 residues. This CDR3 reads CASSFRDYKRETQYF. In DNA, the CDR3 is TGTGCCAGCAGCTTCCGGGACTACAAGCGGGAGACCCAGTACTTC. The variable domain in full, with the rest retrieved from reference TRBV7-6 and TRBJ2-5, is GAGVSQSPRYKVTKRGQDVALRCDPISGHVSLYWYRQALGQGPEFLTYFNYEAQQDKSGLPNDRFSAERPEGSISTLTIQRTEQRDSAMYRCASSFRDYKRETQYFGPGTRLLVL.

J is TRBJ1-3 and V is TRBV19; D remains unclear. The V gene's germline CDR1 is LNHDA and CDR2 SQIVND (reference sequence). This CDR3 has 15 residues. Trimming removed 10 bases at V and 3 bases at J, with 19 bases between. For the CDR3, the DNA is TGTGCCACCCGAGACGGGCCGGTGGGTGGAAACACCATATATTTT. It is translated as CATRDGPVGGNTIYF.

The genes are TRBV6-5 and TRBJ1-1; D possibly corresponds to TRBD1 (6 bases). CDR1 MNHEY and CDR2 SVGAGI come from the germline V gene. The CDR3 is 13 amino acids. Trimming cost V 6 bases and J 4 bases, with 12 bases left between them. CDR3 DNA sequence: TGTGCCAGCAGCTCAACAGGGCCCACTGAAGCTTTCTTT. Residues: CASSSTGPTEAFF.

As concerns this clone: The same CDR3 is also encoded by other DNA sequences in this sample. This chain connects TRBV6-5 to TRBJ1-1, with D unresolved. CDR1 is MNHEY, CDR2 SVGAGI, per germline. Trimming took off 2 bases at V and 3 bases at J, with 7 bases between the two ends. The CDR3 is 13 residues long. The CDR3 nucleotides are TGTGCCAGCAGTTACGAGGGCTACACTGAAGCTTTCTTT. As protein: CASSYEGYTEAFF.

The CDR3, as DNA: TGTGCCAGCTCACCTCAGAAACAGGCAGCTAACTATGGCTACACCTTC. Protein: CASSPQKQAANYGYTF. The chain is built from TRBV18 and TRBJ1-2; weak D call: TRBD1 (5 bases). Trimming pared 3 bases from V and 0 bases from J, leaving 14 bases between. This CDR3 is 16 amino acids long. Per germline, CDR1 KGHSH and CDR2 LQKENI.

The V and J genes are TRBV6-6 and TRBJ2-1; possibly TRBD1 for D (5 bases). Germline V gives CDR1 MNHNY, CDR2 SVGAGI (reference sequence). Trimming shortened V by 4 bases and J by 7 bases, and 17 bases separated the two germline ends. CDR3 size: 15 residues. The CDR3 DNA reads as TGTGCCAGCAGTTTTACTCACCCCTCAGGGAATGAGCAGTTCTTC. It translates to CASSFTHPSGNEQFF.

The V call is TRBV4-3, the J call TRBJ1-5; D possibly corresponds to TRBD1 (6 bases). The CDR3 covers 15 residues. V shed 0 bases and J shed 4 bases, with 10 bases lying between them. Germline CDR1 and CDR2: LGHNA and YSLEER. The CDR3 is CASSQDMQGNQPQHF. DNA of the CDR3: TGCGCCAGCAGCCAAGATATGCAGGGGAATCAGCCCCAGCATTTT.

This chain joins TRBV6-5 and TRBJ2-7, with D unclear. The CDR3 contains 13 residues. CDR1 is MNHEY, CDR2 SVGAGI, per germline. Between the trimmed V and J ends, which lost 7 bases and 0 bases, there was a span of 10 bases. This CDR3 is CASTQQSSYEQYF. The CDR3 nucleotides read TGTGCCAGCACCCAACAGAGCTCCTACGAGCAGTACTTC.

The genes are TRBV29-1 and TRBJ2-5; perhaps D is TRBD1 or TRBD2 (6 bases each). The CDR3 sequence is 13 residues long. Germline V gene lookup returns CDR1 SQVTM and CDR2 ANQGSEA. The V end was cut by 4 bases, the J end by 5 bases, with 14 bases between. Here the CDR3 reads CSVVGGRWETQYF. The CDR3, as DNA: TGCAGCGTTGTAGGGGGGCGATGGGAGACCCAGTACTTC.

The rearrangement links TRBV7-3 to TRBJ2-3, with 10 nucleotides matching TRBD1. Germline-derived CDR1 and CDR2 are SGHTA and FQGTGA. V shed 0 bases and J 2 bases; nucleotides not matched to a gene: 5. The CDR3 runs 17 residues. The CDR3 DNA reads TGTGCCAGCAGCTTAACCCTGGGACAGGGGAACACAGATACGCAGTATTTT. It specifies CASSLTLGQGNTDTQYF. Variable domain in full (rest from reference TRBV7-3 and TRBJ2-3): GAGVSQTPSNKVTEKGKYVELRCDPISGHTALYWYRQSLGQGPEFLIYFQGTGAADDSGLPNDRFFAVRPEGSVSTLKIQRTERGDSAVYLCASSLTLGQGNTDTQYFGPGTRLTVL.

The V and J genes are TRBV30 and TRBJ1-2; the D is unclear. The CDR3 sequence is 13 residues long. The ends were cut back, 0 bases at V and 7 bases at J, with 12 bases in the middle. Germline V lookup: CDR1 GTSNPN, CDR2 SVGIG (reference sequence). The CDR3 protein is CAWSVSGSGGYTF. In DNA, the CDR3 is TGTGCCTGGAGTGTAAGCGGTTCAGGTGGCTACACCTTC.

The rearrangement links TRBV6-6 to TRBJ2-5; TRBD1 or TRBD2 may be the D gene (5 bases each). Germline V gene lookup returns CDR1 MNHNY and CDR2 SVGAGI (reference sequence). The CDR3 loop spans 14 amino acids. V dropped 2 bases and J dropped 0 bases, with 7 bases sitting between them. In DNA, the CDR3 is TGTGCCAGCAGTTACGGGACCTACCAAGAGACCCAGTACTTC. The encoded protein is CASSYGTYQETQYF.

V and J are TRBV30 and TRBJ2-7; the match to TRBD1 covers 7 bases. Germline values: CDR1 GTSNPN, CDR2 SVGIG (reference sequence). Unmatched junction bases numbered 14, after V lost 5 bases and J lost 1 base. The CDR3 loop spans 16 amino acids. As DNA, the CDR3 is TGTGCCTGGTCCCCCCAACCCGGGACAGCTTCCTACGAGCAGTACTTC. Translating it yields CAWSPQPGTASYEQYF.

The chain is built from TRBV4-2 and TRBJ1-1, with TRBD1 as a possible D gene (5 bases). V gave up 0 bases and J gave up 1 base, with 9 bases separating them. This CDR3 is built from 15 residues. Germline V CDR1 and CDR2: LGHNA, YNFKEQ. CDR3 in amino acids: CASSQDIQENTEAFF. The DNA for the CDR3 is TGTGCCAGCAGCCAAGATATACAGGAGAACACTGAAGCTTTCTTT.

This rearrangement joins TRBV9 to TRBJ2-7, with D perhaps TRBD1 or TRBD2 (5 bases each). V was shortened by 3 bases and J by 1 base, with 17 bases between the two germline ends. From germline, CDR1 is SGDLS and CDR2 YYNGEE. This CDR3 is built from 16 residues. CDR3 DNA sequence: TGTGCCAGCAGCGACCATGCCCGGGACGGGTCCTACGAGCAGTACTTC. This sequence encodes CASSDHARDGSYEQYF.

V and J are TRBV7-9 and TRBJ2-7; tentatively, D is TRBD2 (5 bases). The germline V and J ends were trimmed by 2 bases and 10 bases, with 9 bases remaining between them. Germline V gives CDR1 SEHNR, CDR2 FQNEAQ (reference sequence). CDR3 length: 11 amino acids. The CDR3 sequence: CASSLQDSQYF. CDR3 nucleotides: TGTGCCAGCAGCTTACAGGACTCCCAGTACTTC. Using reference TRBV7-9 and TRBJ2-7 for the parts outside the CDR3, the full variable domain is DTGVSQNPRHKITKRGQNVTFRCDPISEHNRLYWYRQTLGQGPEFLTYFQNEAQLEKSRLLSDRFSAERPKGSFSTLEIQRTEQGDSAMYLCASSLQDSQYFGPGTRLTVT.

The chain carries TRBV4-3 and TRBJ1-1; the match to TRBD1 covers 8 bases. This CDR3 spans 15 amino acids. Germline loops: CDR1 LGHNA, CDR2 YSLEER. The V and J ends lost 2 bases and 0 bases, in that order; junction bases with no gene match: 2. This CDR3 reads CASSQRTGLNTEAFF. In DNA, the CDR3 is TGCGCCAGCAGCCAACGGACAGGGCTGAACACTGAAGCTTTCTTT.

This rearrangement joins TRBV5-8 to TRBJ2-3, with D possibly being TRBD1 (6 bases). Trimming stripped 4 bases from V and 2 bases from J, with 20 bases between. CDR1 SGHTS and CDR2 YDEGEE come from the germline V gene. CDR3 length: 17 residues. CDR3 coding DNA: TGTGCCAGCAGCGCCAACCGACAGGCATGGCCCACAGATACGCAGTATTTT. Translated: CASSANRQAWPTDTQYF. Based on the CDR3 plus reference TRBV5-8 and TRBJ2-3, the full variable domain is EAGVTQSPTHLIKTRGQQATLRCSPISGHTSVYWYQQALGLGLQFLLWYDEGEERNRGNFPPRFSGRQFPNYSSELNVNALELEDSALYLCASSANRQAWPTDTQYFGPGTRLTVL.

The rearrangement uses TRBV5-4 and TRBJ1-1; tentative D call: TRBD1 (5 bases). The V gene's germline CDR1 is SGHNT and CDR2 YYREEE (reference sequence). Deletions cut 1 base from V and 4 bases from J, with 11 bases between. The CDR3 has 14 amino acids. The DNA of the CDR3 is TGTGCCAGCAGCTTGATGGGGGGGGTCACTGAAGCTTTCTTT. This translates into CASSLMGGVTEAFF.

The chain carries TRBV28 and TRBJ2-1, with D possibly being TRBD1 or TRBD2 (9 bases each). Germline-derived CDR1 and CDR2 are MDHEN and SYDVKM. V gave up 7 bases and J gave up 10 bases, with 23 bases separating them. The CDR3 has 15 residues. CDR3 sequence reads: CASTLGQGLAWEQFF. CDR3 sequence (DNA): TGTGCCAGCACATTGGGACAGGGACTAGCATGGGAGCAGTTCTTC.

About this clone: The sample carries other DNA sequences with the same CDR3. CDR3 amino acids: CSVSGRASDTQYF. The CDR3 region has the DNA TGCAGCGTAAGCGGGAGGGCCTCTGACACGCAGTATTTT. The rearrangement joins TRBV29-1 to TRBJ2-3; 10 bases agree with TRBD2. Unmatched junction bases numbered 9, after V lost 6 bases and J lost 9 bases. Germline lookup yields CDR1 SQVTM and CDR2 ANQGSEA. The CDR3 covers 13 residues.

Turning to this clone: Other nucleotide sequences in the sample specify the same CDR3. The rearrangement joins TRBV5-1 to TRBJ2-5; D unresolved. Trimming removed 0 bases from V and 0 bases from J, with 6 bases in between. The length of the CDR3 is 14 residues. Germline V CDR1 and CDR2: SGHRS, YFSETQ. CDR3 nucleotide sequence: TGCGCCAGCAGCTTGGACAGAAACCAAGAGACCCAGTACTTC. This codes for CASSLDRNQETQYF.

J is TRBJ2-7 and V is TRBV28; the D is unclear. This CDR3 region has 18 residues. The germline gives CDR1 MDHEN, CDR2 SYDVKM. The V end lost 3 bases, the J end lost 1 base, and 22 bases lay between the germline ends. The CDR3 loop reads CASSFALSLLPGSYEQYF. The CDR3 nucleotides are TGTGCCAGCAGTTTCGCACTTTCCCTCCTGCCCGGGTCCTACGAGCAGTACTTC.

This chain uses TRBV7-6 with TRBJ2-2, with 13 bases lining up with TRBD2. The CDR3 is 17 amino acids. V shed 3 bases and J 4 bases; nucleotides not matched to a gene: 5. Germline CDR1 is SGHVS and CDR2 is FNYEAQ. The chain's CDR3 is CASSFGLAGAGTGELFF. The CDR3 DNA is TGTGCCAGCAGCTTTGGACTAGCGGGAGCGGGCACCGGGGAGCTGTTTTTT.

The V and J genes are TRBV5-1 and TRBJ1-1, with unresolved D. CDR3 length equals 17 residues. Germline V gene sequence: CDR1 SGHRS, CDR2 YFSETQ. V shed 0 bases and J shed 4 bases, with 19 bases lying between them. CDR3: CASSLVSASDGGTEAFF. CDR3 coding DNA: TGCGCCAGCAGCTTGGTATCGGCTTCCGATGGAGGCACTGAAGCTTTCTTT.

The CDR3 reads CASSLPGGWVLPSNEQYF. The CDR3 nucleotides read TGTGCCAGCAGCCTTCCTGGGGGGTGGGTTCTCCCCAGCAACGAGCAGTACTTC. This chain uses TRBV11-2 with TRBJ2-7; tentative D call: TRBD2 (6 bases). V was pared by 5 bases and J by 5 bases, with 28 bases between. CDR3 size: 18 residues. Looked up from germline, CDR1 is SGHAT and CDR2 is FQNNGV.

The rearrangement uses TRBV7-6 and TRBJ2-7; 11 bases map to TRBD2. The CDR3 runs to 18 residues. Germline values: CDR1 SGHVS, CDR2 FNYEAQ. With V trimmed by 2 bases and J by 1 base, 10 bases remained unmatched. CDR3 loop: CASSLYGSGRARSYEQYF. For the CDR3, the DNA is TGTGCCAGCAGCTTATACGGTAGCGGGAGGGCCAGGTCCTACGAGCAGTACTTC.

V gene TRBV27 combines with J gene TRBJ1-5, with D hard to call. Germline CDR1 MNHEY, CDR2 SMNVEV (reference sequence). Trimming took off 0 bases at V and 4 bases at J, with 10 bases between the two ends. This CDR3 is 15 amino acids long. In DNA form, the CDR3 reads TGTGCCAGCAGTTTATCGGGCAGGTCAAATCAGCCCCAGCATTTT. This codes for CASSLSGRSNQPQHF.